Sequencing of this T cell receptor beta chain was carried out in a study of cytomegalovirus exposure and HLA in healthy donors. Study findings and constraints: Trimming of TCR beta V- and J-genes showed a link, identified in a later analysis, to a missense DCLRE1C variant.

Notes on this clone: Its antigen is unidentified.

Amplification used 60 Vbeta primers and 13 Jbeta primers. Assay: immunoSEQ multiplex PCR; the TCRdb copy retains only in-frame clones and omits some. Among fewer than 150,000 clones listed, under 90% were seen once. Germline values: CDR1 SGHNT, CDR2 YENEEA. V lost 0 bases and J lost 5, with 19 bases in between. This CDR3 comprises 17 residues. The TCR originated in a female donor in good health and CMV-seropositive. The sample was PBMCs. This chain uses TRBV11-3 with TRBJ1-1; tentative D call: TRBD1 (6 bases). The CDR3: CASSLDLTETGPTEAFF. CDR3 DNA sequence: TGTGCCAGCAGCTTAGATTTGACGGAGACAGGACCGACTGAAGCTTTCTTT.